The 20 T cell receptor beta chains in this list originate from one sample, sequenced in a study of cytomegalovirus exposure and HLA in healthy donors. Using immunoSEQ multiplex PCR, the repertoire was profiled, and TCRdb retains in-frame clones only, with some absent. The top ten clones hold 4% to 5% of a sample with over 150,000 clones, roughly nine tenths of them seen once. Material: PBMCs. These TCRs come from a man between 18 and 29 years old in good health and CMV-seropositive.

This CDR3 is CATSRDPRLAGVGEQYF. Here the CDR3 DNA reads TGTGCCACCAGCAGAGATCCCCGACTAGCGGGAGTCGGGGAGCAGTACTTC. The chain couples TRBV15 to TRBJ2-7; TRBD2 matches at 12 bases. The J segment lost 7 bases and the V segment lost 0 bases, leaving 10 bases of the junction unmatched. The CDR3 is 17 residues long. Germline V lookup: CDR1 LNHNV, CDR2 YYDKDF (reference sequence).

The chain employs TRBV5-1 and TRBJ2-1, with 11 bases that match TRBD2. CDR1 is SGHRS, CDR2 YFSETQ, per germline. CDR3 length: 16 amino acids. V trimming: 3 bases; J trimming: 3 bases; junction bases outside the gene matches: 5. The CDR3 sequence is CASSWMGTSGYNEQFF. The CDR3 DNA is TGCGCCAGCAGCTGGATGGGGACTAGCGGCTACAATGAGCAGTTCTTC. The whole variable domain, filled in from reference TRBV5-1 and TRBJ2-1, reads KAGVTQTPRYLIKTRGQQVTLSCSPISGHRSVSWYQQTPGQGLQFLFEYFSETQRNKGNFPGRFSGRQFSNSRSEMNVSTLELGDSALYLCASSWMGTSGYNEQFFGPGTRLTVL.

V gene TRBV7-9 combines with J gene TRBJ2-3, with no clear D. There are 13 residues in the CDR3. V was clipped by 4 bases and J by 6 bases, with 11 bases between them. CDR1 is SEHNR and CDR2 is FQNEAQ in the germline V gene (reference sequence). The CDR3 loop reads CASSSDTPDTQYF. CDR3 coding DNA: TGTGCCAGCAGCTCAGACACCCCCGATACGCAGTATTTT.

This clone was seen a handful of times. The V gene is TRBV6-1, the J gene TRBJ1-2; 12 bases line up with TRBD1. The V gene end was trimmed by 8 bases and the J gene end by 7 bases; junction bases not matched to a gene: 8. From germline, CDR1 is MNHNS and CDR2 SASEGT. CDR3 length equals 14 residues. CDR3 nucleotide sequence: TGTGCCAGCGTAGGGACAGGGGGCCCTAGTGGCTACACCTTC. Translation gives CASVGTGGPSGYTF.

The chain has TRBV29-1 and TRBJ2-1; D gene uncertain. The CDR3 totals 11 residues. Trimming shortened V by 3 bases and J by 4 bases, and 4 bases separated the two germline ends. Germline V gives CDR1 SQVTM, CDR2 ANQGSEA. Here the CDR3 reads CSVDSYNEQFF. CDR3 nucleotides: TGCAGCGTTGACTCTTACAATGAGCAGTTCTTC.

The chain employs TRBV5-4 and TRBJ2-1; TRBD2 matches at 8 bases. Trimming took 0 bases from V and 4 from J; bases not matched to a gene: 9. The CDR3 length is 17 residues. CDR1 is SGHNT and CDR2 is YYREEE in the germline V gene (reference sequence). The CDR3 sequence: CASSLGGSGRVYNEQFF. Here the CDR3 DNA reads TGTGCCAGCAGCTTGGGAGGGAGCGGGAGAGTTTACAATGAGCAGTTCTTC.

The chain has TRBV27 and TRBJ1-1; D may be TRBD1 (6 bases). Germline assignment: CDR1 MNHEY and CDR2 SMNVEV (reference sequence). The CDR3 sequence is 14 residues long. The germline V and J ends were trimmed by 8 bases and 4 bases, with 17 bases remaining between them. The CDR3 DNA reads as TGTGCCAGCGGCAAACAGGGCGAAGGCACTGAAGCTTTCTTT. It encodes CASGKQGEGTEAFF.

The rearrangement links TRBV7-9 to TRBJ2-7; 9 nucleotides match TRBD1. V lost 5 bases to trimming and J lost 3 bases; unmatched junction nucleotides: 8. The CDR3 sequence is 15 residues long. From germline, CDR1 is SEHNR and CDR2 FQNEAQ (reference sequence). The CDR3 DNA reads TGTGCCAGCAGCACAGGGACAGGGTTGGGCTACGAGCAGTACTTC. Protein product: CASSTGTGLGYEQYF. The variable domain in full, completed from reference TRBV7-9 and TRBJ2-7, reads DTGVSQNPRHKITKRGQNVTFRCDPISEHNRLYWYRQTLGQGPEFLTYFQNEAQLEKSRLLSDRFSAERPKGSFSTLEIQRTEQGDSAMYLCASSTGTGLGYEQYFGPGTRLTVT.

This clone was seen more than once but under ten times. This chain connects TRBV29-1 to TRBJ1-1; maybe TRBD1 (5 bases). This CDR3 spans 14 amino acids. CDR1 is SQVTM and CDR2 is ANQGSEA in the germline V gene. The ends were cut back, 0 bases at V and 1 base at J, with 9 bases in the middle. As DNA, the CDR3 is TGCAGCGTTGAAGATGGGACTGGGAACACTGAAGCTTTCTTT. Translation: CSVEDGTGNTEAFF.

The chain carries TRBV19 and TRBJ1-2; possible D gene TRBD1, 5 bases. Germline CDR1 LNHDA, CDR2 SQIVND (reference sequence). The CDR3 spans 15 residues. V dropped 5 bases and J dropped 1 base, with 14 bases sitting between them. CDR3 in amino acids: CASSPAPQGNYGYTF. DNA of the CDR3: TGTGCCAGTAGTCCCGCACCCCAGGGTAACTATGGCTACACCTTC.

V is TRBV10-3 and J is TRBJ2-1; 11 bases map to TRBD2. CDR1 and CDR2 (germline): ENHRY, SYGVKD. The length of the CDR3 is 16 residues. V lost 3 bases and J lost 7; bases outside the gene matches: 8. Here the CDR3 DNA reads TGTGCCATCAGTGAAACTAGCGGGAGAAAGAAGAATGAGCAGTTCTTC. Its translation: CAISETSGRKKNEQFF.

J is TRBJ2-7 and V is TRBV7-3, with D perhaps TRBD2 (6 bases). This CDR3 region has 14 residues. V was trimmed by 5 bases and J by 5 bases, leaving 16 bases between them. The V gene's germline CDR1 is SGHTA and CDR2 FQGTGA. The CDR3 region is CASSQAGGTDEQYF. CDR3 DNA: TGTGCCAGCAGCCAAGCGGGTGGGACGGACGAGCAGTACTTC.

The chain joins TRBV2 to TRBJ2-7; no definite D call. This CDR3 comprises 15 residues. V lost 3 bases, J lost 0 bases, and 12 bases lay in between. The germline gives CDR1 SNHLY, CDR2 FYNNEI. In DNA form, the CDR3 reads TGTGCCAGCAGTGATAGCCCGCTGCCCTCCTACGAGCAGTACTTC. Translated, it gives CASSDSPLPSYEQYF.

The chain couples TRBV11-1 to TRBJ2-1; 11 positions match TRBD2. The junction had 2 bases not matched to a gene; V was cut back by 5 bases and J by 5 bases. The CDR3 sequence is 14 residues long. The germline V gene has CDR1 SGHAT and CDR2 FQDESV (reference sequence). DNA of the CDR3: TGTGCCAGCAGCGGGACTAGCGGACACAATGAGCAGTTCTTC. Residues: CASSGTSGHNEQFF.

J is TRBJ1-5 and V is TRBV6-1, with D possibly TRBD1 on 6 matching bases. Trimming took off 2 bases at V and 2 bases at J, with 16 bases between the two ends. The CDR3 runs to 17 residues. Germline loops: CDR1 MNHNS, CDR2 SASEGT. Here the CDR3 DNA reads TGTGCCAGCAGTGAAAGGCCCCGACAGGCGGGCAATCAGCCCCAGCATTTT. Encoded protein: CASSERPRQAGNQPQHF.

This clone has more than one count but fewer than ten. The chain couples TRBV6-1 to TRBJ2-7; 8 bases line up with TRBD1. The CDR3 length is 13 residues. V shed 1 base and J 7 bases; nucleotides not matched to a gene: 3. Germline values: CDR1 MNHNS, CDR2 SASEGT. This chain's CDR3 is CASSEGTGREQYF. Here the CDR3 DNA reads TGTGCCAGCAGTGAAGGGACAGGGAGGGAGCAGTACTTC.

This sequence joins TRBV5-6 and TRBJ2-1, with D perhaps TRBD2 (6 bases). The CDR3 runs 15 residues. V was clipped by 7 bases and J by 0 bases, with 14 bases between them. Germline CDR1 SGHDT, CDR2 YYEEEE. CDR3 protein: CASEERAISYNEQFF. CDR3 DNA sequence: TGTGCCAGCGAAGAGCGGGCGATCTCCTACAATGAGCAGTTCTTC.

The chain is built from TRBV7-9 and TRBJ1-4, with D tentatively TRBD1 (5 bases). The CDR3 has 13 residues. V was pared by 10 bases and J by 6 bases, with 15 bases between. In germline, CDR1 is SEHNR, CDR2 FQNEAQ (reference sequence). This CDR3 is CATRQGGDEKLFF. The CDR3 DNA follows: TGTGCCACTCGGCAGGGTGGGGATGAAAAACTGTTTTTT.

The V gene is TRBV5-4, the J gene TRBJ1-4; D remains ambiguous. CDR3 length: 14 residues. V was pared by 2 bases and J by 4 bases, with 9 bases between. Germline loops: CDR1 SGHNT, CDR2 YYREEE (reference sequence). CDR3: CASSLYGDNEKLFF. CDR3 nucleotides: TGTGCCAGCAGCTTATACGGTGATAATGAAAAACTGTTTTTT.

The gene calls are TRBV7-9 and TRBJ2-7; 11 bases agree with TRBD1. The CDR3 has 15 amino acids. The junction had 6 bases not matched to a gene; V was cut back by 5 bases and J by 3 bases. Germline V lookup: CDR1 SEHNR, CDR2 FQNEAQ (reference sequence). The CDR3 loop reads CASSAWTGGYYEQYF. The CDR3 DNA is TGTGCCAGCAGCGCGTGGACAGGGGGCTACTACGAGCAGTACTTC.